Below, 17 T cell receptor beta chains from the same sample are listed, as sequenced in a study of blood T cells in healthy people across ages. Using a J-beta primer mix together with a sample-barcoded 5' primer, a second PCR was run for roughly 6 to 11 cycles. TCRdb reprocessed the 5' RACE reads via MiXCR and lists one record per CDR3 protein. The data show approximately 1,000,000 distinct CDR3 sequences, 35% to 55% seen once. Material for sequencing was blood. The receptor set was obtained from a woman aged 55-70 years in good health.

Turning to this clonotype: This could be a read error, since a much larger clone is one nucleotide away. The chain combines TRBV11-2 with TRBJ2-1; D perhaps matches TRBD1 (5 bases). The J call may be faulty, since TRBJ2-7 better matches the DNA end. This CDR3 region has 14 residues. From germline, CDR1 is SGHAT and CDR2 FQNNGV. CDR3 sequence reads: CASSLPRVGNEQYF. The CDR3 bases are TGTGCCAGCAGCTTACCCAGGGTTGGCAATGAGCAGTACTTC.

This clonotype turned up a few times. J is TRBJ2-7 and V is TRBV2; D possibly corresponds to TRBD2 (6 bases). This CDR3 region has 13 residues. Trimming pared 7 bases from V and 3 bases from J, leaving 13 bases between. CDR1 is SNHLY and CDR2 is FYNNEI in the germline V gene. DNA for the CDR3: TGTGCCAGCAAAAGCGGAGGGGTCTACGAGCAGTACTTC. Its translation: CASKSGGVYEQYF.

This clonotype was seen a few times. V and J are TRBV10-3 and TRBJ2-4; the match to TRBD1 covers 11 bases. Matching the DNA end better, TRBJ2-7 makes the J call doubtful. This CDR3 region has 13 residues. Germline V gene data show CDR1 as ENHRY and CDR2 as SYGVKD. Here the CDR3 reads CASGTGGSYEQYF. CDR3 sequence (DNA): TGTGCCAGCGGGACAGGGGGATCCTACGAGCAGTACTTC.

The chain links TRBV5-1 to TRBJ2-3, with 9 nucleotides matching TRBD1. Germline loops: CDR1 SGHRS, CDR2 YFSETQ. V shed 0 bases and J 5 bases; nucleotides not matched to a gene: 7. The CDR3 length is 16 residues. CDR3 DNA sequence: TGCGCCAGCAGCTTGGAAGGGACAGGGAGGGGAGATACGCAGTATTTT. The encoded protein is CASSLEGTGRGDTQYF.

The genes are TRBV5-1 and TRBJ2-3; 13 bases agree with TRBD2. The germline CDR1 and CDR2 sequences are SGHRS and YFSETQ. The CDR3 totals 17 residues. V shed 2 bases and J 0 bases; nucleotides not matched to a gene: 3. The CDR3 reads CASSLGTSGKSTDTQYF. The DNA for the CDR3 is TGCGCCAGCAGCTTAGGGACTAGCGGGAAAAGCACAGATACGCAGTATTTT.

The chain is built from TRBV20-1 and TRBJ1-4; D unresolved. Germline V lookup: CDR1 DFQATT, CDR2 SNEGSKA (reference sequence). V was clipped by 2 bases and J by 0 bases, with 13 bases between them. The CDR3 runs to 16 residues. The CDR3: CSARRELGPTNEKLFF. As DNA, the CDR3 is TGCAGTGCTAGACGGGAACTAGGGCCAACTAATGAAAAACTGTTTTTT.

This sequence joins TRBV20-1 and TRBJ2-4; TRBD1 agrees at 12 bases. The end of the DNA aligns better with TRBJ2-7, so the J call may be wrong. This CDR3 contains 17 residues. The germline V gene encodes CDR1 DFQATT and CDR2 SNEGSKA (reference sequence). The CDR3 sequence: CSARMGDRGLRSYEQYF. DNA of the CDR3: TGCAGTGCCCGTATGGGGGACAGGGGGCTCCGTTCGTACGAGCAGTACTTC.

V is TRBV20-1 and J is TRBJ2-7; 9 bases align to TRBD2. The J call may be in error: the DNA end matches TRBJ2-5 better. This CDR3 is 14 amino acids long. CDR1 is DFQATT and CDR2 is SNEGSKA in the germline V gene (reference sequence). The CDR3 region is CSARGTSQGETQYF. CDR3 sequence (DNA): TGCAGTGCTAGGGGGACTAGCCAAGGCGAGACCCAGTACTTC.

This clonotype was counted once. Just one base apart from a much larger clone, this may be a read error. This sequence joins TRBV29-1 and TRBJ2-3; no clear D. This CDR3 region has 13 residues. V lost 4 bases and J lost 6, with 14 bases in between. Per the germline V gene, CDR1 is SQVTM and CDR2 is ANQGSEA. CDR3 nucleotide sequence: TGCAGCGTTGTGACCTCGTTAGTTGATACGCAGTATTTT. Translation gives CSVVTSLVDTQYF.

This clonotype was picked up a small number of times. The rearrangement uses TRBV7-2 and TRBJ2-7; 8 bases align to TRBD2. This CDR3 has 20 amino acids. The V and J ends lost 5 bases and 7 bases, in that order; junction bases with no gene match: 28. Germline V gene data show CDR1 as SGHTA and CDR2 as FQGNSA. The CDR3 reads CASSHPPMGFAGRDYNEQYF. CDR3 bases: TGTGCCAGCAGCCATCCCCCCATGGGGTTTGCCGGGAGGGATTACAATGAGCAGTACTTC.

In this sample, this clonotype turned up a few times. For the CDR3, the DNA is TGCGCCAGCAGCTTGATTAGCGGGAGAACTCCAGATACGCAGTATTTT. Protein sequence: CASSLISGRTPDTQYF. The chain employs TRBV5-1 and TRBJ2-3; 9 nucleotides align to TRBD2. Germline CDR1 SGHRS, CDR2 YFSETQ. The CDR3 is made up of 16 amino acids. V was clipped by 1 base and J by 4 bases; unmatched bases: 7.

This clonotype was counted a few times. The chain combines TRBV4-1 with TRBJ2-3; 12 bases are shared with TRBD2. The V gene end was trimmed by 1 base and the J gene end by 4 bases; junction bases not matched to a gene: 3. The CDR3 is 16 amino acids. The germline V gene has CDR1 MGHRA and CDR2 YSYEKL. The CDR3 DNA is TGCGCCAGCAGCCAAGGGGGACTAGCGGGTTCAGATACGCAGTATTTT. This sequence encodes CASSQGGLAGSDTQYF.

The table lists this clonotype with many counts. This chain links TRBV6-6 with TRBJ2-7; the match to TRBD1 covers 8 bases. CDR3 length: 14 amino acids. From germline, CDR1 is MNHNY and CDR2 SVGAGI (reference sequence). The V and J ends lost 11 bases and 5 bases, in that order; junction bases with no gene match: 14. CDR3 in DNA: TGTGCCTTAAAGGAGGACAGGGTTTCGGACGAGCAGTACTTC. Residues: CALKEDRVSDEQYF.

A note on this clonotype: One end of the junction varies from germline; a read error may be responsible. The J gene is TRBJ2-5, the V gene TRBV5-1, with TRBD2 identical over 9 bases. The germline V gene has CDR1 SGHRS and CDR2 YFSETQ. The CDR3 has 16 residues. The CDR3 sequence is CVSSAQNSGSRETQYF. The DNA of the CDR3 is TGCGTCAGCAGCGCCCAAAATAGCGGGAGCCGGGAGACCCAGTACTTC.

In its sample, this clonotype was seen a few times. This chain joins TRBV28 and TRBJ2-5; no reliable D call. Near its end, the DNA agrees better with TRBJ2-7, so the J call may be wrong. The CDR3 loop spans 14 amino acids. Germline assignment: CDR1 MDHEN and CDR2 SYDVKM. CDR3 DNA sequence: TGTGCCAGCAGTCGCCCTACGGCTGGCTACGAGCAGTACTTC. Translating it yields CASSRPTAGYEQYF.

The chain carries TRBV4-1 and TRBJ2-6; 7 bases are shared with TRBD1. CDR1 is MGHRA, CDR2 YSYEKL, per germline. The CDR3 has 18 amino acids. J was trimmed by 3 bases and V by 3 bases; bases with no gene match: 11. The CDR3 sequence: CASSQAGTVYSGANVLTF. The CDR3 DNA is TGCGCCAGCAGCCAGGCCGGGACAGTTTATAGTGGGGCCAACGTCCTGACTTTC.

This clonotype was seen a few times. This chain joins TRBV20-1 and TRBJ2-3; 11 bases match TRBD2. V trimming: 2 bases; J trimming: 1 base; junction bases outside the gene matches: 8. The CDR3 loop spans 17 amino acids. The V gene's germline CDR1 is DFQATT and CDR2 SNEGSKA (reference sequence). The CDR3 region is CSARSFIAGGGTDTQYF. CDR3 DNA: TGCAGTGCTAGAAGCTTTATAGCGGGAGGGGGCACAGATACGCAGTATTTT.